The rows below give T cell receptor beta chains drawn from one sample of a study of shared clonotypes between healthy human individuals. Sequencing was performed with immunoSEQ multiplex PCR; in TCRdb, only in-frame clones are kept and a portion is missing. The table records some 500,000 clones, roughly 95% of them present only once. Sequencing input: naive CD4+ T cells sorted from blood. These receptors were collected from a woman younger than 45 in good health. CDR3s include the opening cysteine and the closing phenylalanine or tryptophan. D genes are given only for firm matches. Clone size is shown for a subset of rows, as once, few, many or a class of expanded clone.

j_gene,v_gene,d_gene,abundance,CDR3nt,CDR3aa
TRBJ1-6,TRBV6-1,TRBD1,NA,TGTGCCAGCAGTGGGACAGGGTTTTCACCCCTCCACTTT,CASSGTGFSPLHF
TRBJ1-2,TRBV29-1,TRBD1,once,TGCAGCGCCCGGACAGGGGGTGGCTATGGCTACACCTTC,CSARTGGGYGYTF
TRBJ1-1,TRBV5-1,NA,NA,TGCGCCAGCAGCTTGGTTGGGGGCGACACTGAAGCTTTCTTT,CASSLVGGDTEAFF
TRBJ2-7,TRBV28,TRBD2,NA,TGTGCCAGCAGTTTATCGGCGGGAGTTATCTACGAGCAGTACTTC,CASSLSAGVIYEQYF
TRBJ2-7,TRBV29-1,TRBD1,NA,TGCAGCGTTGTAATGGGACAGGGAAGCTCCTACGAGCAGTACTTC,CSVVMGQGSSYEQYF
TRBJ2-1,TRBV27,TRBD1,NA,TGTGCCAGCAGTTTAGCAGCCGGGACAGGTTGGGTTAATGAGCAGTTCTTC,CASSLAAGTGWVNEQFF
TRBJ2-6,TRBV19,NA,once,TGTGCCAGTAGTATAGACGGTCCGGGAATCTCTGGGGCCAACGTCCTGACTTTC,CASSIDGPGISGANVLTF
TRBJ2-7,TRBV7-9,NA,once,TGTGCCAGCAGCTTAGGGCCCCAGGTATACCTAACCGAGCAGTACTTC,CASSLGPQVYLTEQYF
TRBJ1-5,TRBV28,TRBD1,NA,TGTGCCAGCAGGGAGACAGGGGGTAATCAGCCCCAGCATTTT,CASRETGGNQPQHF
TRBJ2-7,TRBV6-5,NA,NA,TGTGCCAGCAGTTACTCACATGGGACCTACGAGCAGTACTTC,CASSYSHGTYEQYF
TRBJ2-1,TRBV4-1,NA,NA,TGCGCCAGCAGCCAAAGGAGGGCATCCTACAATGAGCAGTTCTTC,CASSQRRASYNEQFF
TRBJ2-5,TRBV7-9,TRBD2,NA,TGTGCCAGCAGCTCAACTAGCGGGAGGTCGGAGACCCAGTACTTC,CASSSTSGRSETQYF
TRBJ2-5,TRBV28,NA,NA,TGTGCCAGCAGTGGAGAGACCCAGTACTTC,CASSGETQYF
TRBJ2-7,TRBV6-6,NA,NA,TGTGCCAGCAGCCAACCGGGAGAGCAGTACTTC,CASSQPGEQYF
TRBJ2-3,TRBV7-9,TRBD2,NA,TGTGCCAGCAGCTTAAGTGGGATAGCGGGCCCCGGGGGAGATACGCAGTATTTT,CASSLSGIAGPGGDTQYF
TRBJ2-3,TRBV19,NA,NA,TGTGCCAGTAGGAACAGGGAAGATACGCAGTATTTT,CASRNREDTQYF
TRBJ2-1,TRBV6-5,TRBD1,NA,TGTGCCAGCAGCCCGACAGGGGGCCTCGGCAATGAGCAGTTCTTC,CASSPTGGLGNEQFF
TRBJ1-2,TRBV5-4,NA,NA,TGTGCCAGCAGCTTCACAGGGAACTATGGCTACACCTTC,CASSFTGNYGYTF
TRBJ2-7,TRBV6-5,TRBD1,NA,TGTGCCAGCAGTTATCACAGGGGTACGGACGAGCAGTACTTC,CASSYHRGTDEQYF
TRBJ2-7,TRBV27,TRBD2,NA,TGTGCCAGCAGCCGTACTAGCGGGAGGCGGTACGAGCAGTACTTC,CASSRTSGRRYEQYF
TRBJ2-1,TRBV14,TRBD1,NA,TGTGCCAGCAGCCCCGGACAGGGCCCCTACAATGAGCAGTTCTTC,CASSPGQGPYNEQFF
TRBJ2-2,TRBV2,NA,NA,TGTGCCAGCAGAGACTTCGCGAACACCGGGGAGCTGTTTTTT,CASRDFANTGELFF
TRBJ2-5,TRBV10-2,NA,NA,TGCGCCAGCAGTACTCAGGCTCGAGAGACCCAGTACTTC,CASSTQARETQYF
TRBJ2-2,TRBV2,TRBD1,NA,TGTGCCAGCCCGTTAGACAGGGGGTCATCCGGGGAGCTGTTTTTT,CASPLDRGSSGELFF
TRBJ1-1,TRBV11-2,NA,NA,TGTGCCAGCAGCTTATCCCTAACAGCGGCTTTCTTT,CASSLSLTAAFF
TRBJ2-4,TRBV28,NA,NA,TGTGCCAGCAGGTCTTCCGGGACCCGAGGAGACATTCAGTACTTC,CASRSSGTRGDIQYF
TRBJ1-5,TRBV6-1,NA,NA,TGTGCCAGCAGTGTCCGGGATGGTCAGCCCCAGCATTTT,CASSVRDGQPQHF
TRBJ1-3,TRBV13,NA,NA,TGTGCCACACACGTTTGGGTCGGAAACACCATATATTTT,CATHVWVGNTIYF
TRBJ1-5,TRBV6-6,TRBD1,NA,TGTGCCAGCAGTCCAACCGGGACAGGGTTAAATCAGCCCCAGCATTTT,CASSPTGTGLNQPQHF
TRBJ2-7,TRBV5-6,NA,NA,TGTGCCAGCAGCTTGGGGGGTCTATACGAGCAGTACTTC,CASSLGGLYEQYF
TRBJ2-1,TRBV19,TRBD1,NA,TGTGCCAGTAGCATCGGTCGGGACAGACAGCAGTTCTTC,CASSIGRDRQQFF
TRBJ1-1,TRBV7-3,TRBD1,NA,TGTGCCAGCAGCCCATCGCCGGGACAGGGAACTGAAGCTTTCTTT,CASSPSPGQGTEAFF
TRBJ2-3,TRBV4-1,NA,once,TGCGCCAGCAGCCCCAGGCCCTTCACAGATACGCAGTATTTT,CASSPRPFTDTQYF
TRBJ1-2,TRBV5-6,NA,NA,TGTGCCAGCAGTCAGTCTGGCGGGACGGCTAAAACCTTC,CASSQSGGTAKTF
TRBJ1-2,TRBV5-8,TRBD1,NA,TGTGCCAGCAGCTTGGGCCAGGGGGCCCGGGGCTACACCTTC,CASSLGQGARGYTF
TRBJ1-2,TRBV4-1,NA,NA,TGCGCCAGCAGCCAAGCCTCGGGTAACTATGGCTACACCTTC,CASSQASGNYGYTF
TRBJ1-5,TRBV6-1,TRBD1,NA,TGTGCCAGTTATCAGGGGGGGAACAATCAGCCCCAGCATTTT,CASYQGGNNQPQHF
TRBJ1-1,TRBV6-1,NA,once,TGTGCCAGCAGGGTGGGGGGGCTGTCAGCTTTCTTT,CASRVGGLSAFF
TRBJ2-5,TRBV5-5,NA,NA,TGTGCCAGCACGGACAGTGTAGAGACCCAGTACTTC,CASTDSVETQYF
TRBJ2-1,TRBV6-5,TRBD1,NA,TGTGCCAGCAGTTACTCGGGACAGGGGGCGCGGGAGCAGTTCTTC,CASSYSGQGAREQFF
TRBJ1-2,TRBV28,NA,NA,TGTGCCACCGGAAGAGGCTACACCTTC,CATGRGYTF
TRBJ1-1,TRBV6-5,NA,NA,TGTGCCAGCAGTTCCCCAGCAGGGCTCTACACTGAAGCTTTCTTT,CASSSPAGLYTEAFF
TRBJ2-2,TRBV5-5,NA,NA,TGTGCCAGCAGCGAACAGGGTAGGGACGCGAACACCGGGGAGCTGTTTTTT,CASSEQGRDANTGELFF
TRBJ2-3,TRBV6-6,NA,NA,TGTGCCAGCAGCAGCCGCTCCGAGGGTTATACGCAGTATTTT,CASSSRSEGYTQYF
TRBJ1-5,TRBV18,TRBD1,few,TGTGCCAGCTCACAAGAGGGGGCTGGGCAGCCCCAGCATTTT,CASSQEGAGQPQHF
TRBJ1-2,TRBV5-1,NA,NA,TGCGCCAGCAGCTTGGGACACCTCAACTATGGCTACACCTTC,CASSLGHLNYGYTF
TRBJ2-4,TRBV28,NA,NA,TGTGCCAGCAGTTTGGTAACCTCCGCGGCCCTAGCCAAAAACATTCAGTACTTC,CASSLVTSAALAKNIQYF
TRBJ1-4,TRBV29-1,NA,NA,TGCAGCGTTGAAGATGGGCCACGGAGTGAAAAACTGTTTTTT,CSVEDGPRSEKLFF
TRBJ2-1,TRBV7-8,NA,NA,TGTGCCAGCAGCCCCGTATACAATGAGCAGTTCTTC,CASSPVYNEQFF
TRBJ2-3,TRBV18,TRBD2,NA,TGTGCCAGCTCACCTCGAACGGGAGGGAGCACAGATACGCAGTATTTT,CASSPRTGGSTDTQYF
TRBJ1-2,TRBV19,TRBD1,NA,TGTGCCAGTACCATTATCCGGGACAGCTCTAACTATGGCTACACCTTC,CASTIIRDSSNYGYTF
TRBJ2-1,TRBV28,NA,once,TGTGCCAGCACCCTTACAACGGCCTACAATGAGCAGTTCTTC,CASTLTTAYNEQFF
TRBJ2-1,TRBV19,TRBD1,NA,TGTGCCAGTAGCAAGGGACAGACCTCCAGGAATGAGCAGTTCTTC,CASSKGQTSRNEQFF
TRBJ1-3,TRBV7-8,TRBD1,NA,TGTGCCAGCAGCTTAGGGCAGGGGGGCCTCTCTGGAAACACCATATATTTT,CASSLGQGGLSGNTIYF
TRBJ2-2,TRBV4-1,TRBD2,NA,TGCGCCAGCAGCCAGCCGGGACTAGGGCCCTCCGGGGAGCTGTTTTTT,CASSQPGLGPSGELFF
TRBJ2-1,TRBV15,TRBD2,NA,TGTGCCACCAGCAGAGGTAGCGGGAGCTCCTACAATGAGCAGTTCTTC,CATSRGSGSSYNEQFF
TRBJ2-7,TRBV28,TRBD1,NA,TGTGCCAGCAGTTCCCCGGGACAGGGGGGCTACGAGCAGTACTTC,CASSSPGQGGYEQYF
TRBJ2-2,TRBV19,NA,NA,TGTGCCAGTAGTAGTAGGACGGGGGAGCTGTTTTTT,CASSSRTGELFF
TRBJ1-2,TRBV21-1,NA,NA,TGTGCCAGCAGCAAAGCGAACAGGAAGAACTATGGCTACACCTTC,CASSKANRKNYGYTF